The TCR beta chain under discussion was sequenced for a study of T cell changes during pregnancy in multiple sclerosis. The CDR3 has 16 amino acids. Germline CDR1 reads SEHNR; CDR2 reads FQNEAQ (reference sequence). J lost 0 bases, V lost 2 bases, and 5 bases had no gene match. TCRdb's copy holds only in-frame clones and misses some; the assay was immunoSEQ multiplex PCR. The sample includes roughly 49,000 clones, 85% to 95% of them seen just once. This clonotype originated in a female donor with multiple sclerosis, enrolled in a pregnancy study. This specimen consisted of CD8+ T cells from peripheral blood mononuclear cells, obtained in the first trimester of pregnancy. V gene TRBV7-9 combines with J gene TRBJ2-3; TRBD2 matches 7 bases. CDR3 in amino acids: CASSLLGRGSTDTQYF. The CDR3 region has the DNA TGTGCCAGCAGCTTATTGGGGCGGGGGAGCACAGATACGCAGTATTTT.